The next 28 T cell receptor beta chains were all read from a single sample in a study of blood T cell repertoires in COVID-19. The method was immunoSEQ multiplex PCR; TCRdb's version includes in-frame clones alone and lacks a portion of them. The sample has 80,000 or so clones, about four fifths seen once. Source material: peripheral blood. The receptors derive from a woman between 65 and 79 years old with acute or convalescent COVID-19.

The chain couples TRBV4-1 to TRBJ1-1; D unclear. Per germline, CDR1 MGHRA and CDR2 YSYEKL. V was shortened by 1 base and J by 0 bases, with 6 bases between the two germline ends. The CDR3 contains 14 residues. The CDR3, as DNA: TGCGCCAGCAGCCAAGTGGCAGTGAACACTGAAGCTTTCTTT. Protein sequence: CASSQVAVNTEAFF.

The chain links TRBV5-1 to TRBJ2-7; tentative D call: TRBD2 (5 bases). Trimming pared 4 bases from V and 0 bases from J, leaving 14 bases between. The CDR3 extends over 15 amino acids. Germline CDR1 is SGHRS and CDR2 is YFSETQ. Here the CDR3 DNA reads TGCGCCAGCAGCCAGCGGTCAGCTAGCTCCTACGAGCAGTACTTC. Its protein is CASSQRSASSYEQYF.

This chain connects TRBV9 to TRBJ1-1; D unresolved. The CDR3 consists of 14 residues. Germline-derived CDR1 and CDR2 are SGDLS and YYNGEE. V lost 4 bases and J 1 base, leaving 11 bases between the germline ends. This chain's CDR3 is CASSPLLRNTEAFF. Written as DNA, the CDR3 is TGTGCCAGCAGCCCACTGCTCCGGAACACTGAAGCTTTCTTT.

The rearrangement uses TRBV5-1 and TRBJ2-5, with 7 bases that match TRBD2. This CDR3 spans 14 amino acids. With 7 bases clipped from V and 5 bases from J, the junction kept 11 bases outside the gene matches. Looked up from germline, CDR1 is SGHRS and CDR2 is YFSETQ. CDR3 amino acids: CASRTGGGDETQYF. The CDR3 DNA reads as TGCGCCAGCCGGACCGGGGGAGGGGACGAGACCCAGTACTTC.

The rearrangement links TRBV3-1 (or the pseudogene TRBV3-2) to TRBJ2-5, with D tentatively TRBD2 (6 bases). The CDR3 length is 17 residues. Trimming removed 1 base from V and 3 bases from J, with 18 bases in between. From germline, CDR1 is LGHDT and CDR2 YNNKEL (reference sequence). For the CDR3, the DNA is TGTGCCAGCAGCCAAGCCCCACGCAGGGACTTTAAAGAGACCCAGTACTTC. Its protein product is CASSQAPRRDFKETQYF.

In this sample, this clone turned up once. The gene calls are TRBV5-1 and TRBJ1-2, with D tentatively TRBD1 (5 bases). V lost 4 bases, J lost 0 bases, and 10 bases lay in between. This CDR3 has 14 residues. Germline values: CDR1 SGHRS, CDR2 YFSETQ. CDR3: CASSQDTPNYGYTF. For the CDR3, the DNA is TGCGCCAGCAGCCAGGACACCCCTAACTATGGCTACACCTTC.

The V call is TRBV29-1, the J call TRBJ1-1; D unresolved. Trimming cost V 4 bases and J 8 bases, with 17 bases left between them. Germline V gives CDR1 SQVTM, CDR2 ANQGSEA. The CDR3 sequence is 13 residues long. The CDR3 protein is CSVGSTGGVEAFF. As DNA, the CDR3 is TGCAGCGTTGGGTCTACCGGCGGAGTCGAAGCTTTCTTT.

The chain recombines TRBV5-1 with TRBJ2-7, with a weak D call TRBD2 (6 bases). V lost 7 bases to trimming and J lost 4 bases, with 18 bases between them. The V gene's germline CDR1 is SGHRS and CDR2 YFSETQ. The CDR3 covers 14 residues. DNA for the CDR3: TGCGCCAGCCGATCTTGGGGAGGAGGGTACGAGCAGTACTTC. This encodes CASRSWGGGYEQYF. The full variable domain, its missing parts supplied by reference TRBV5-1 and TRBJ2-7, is KAGVTQTPRYLIKTRGQQVTLSCSPISGHRSVSWYQQTPGQGLQFLFEYFSETQRNKGNFPGRFSGRQFSNSRSEMNVSTLELGDSALYLCASRSWGGGYEQYFGPGTRLTVT.

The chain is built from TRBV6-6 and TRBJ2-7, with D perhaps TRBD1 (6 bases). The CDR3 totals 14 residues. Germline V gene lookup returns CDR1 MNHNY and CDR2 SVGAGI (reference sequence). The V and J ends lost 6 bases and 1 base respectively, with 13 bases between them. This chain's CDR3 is CASRETGHSYEQYF. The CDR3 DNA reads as TGTGCCAGCAGAGAAACGGGACATTCCTACGAGCAGTACTTC.

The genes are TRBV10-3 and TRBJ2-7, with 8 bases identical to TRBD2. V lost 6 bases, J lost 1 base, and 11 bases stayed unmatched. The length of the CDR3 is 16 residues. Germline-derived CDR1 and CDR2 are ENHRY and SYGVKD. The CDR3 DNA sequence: TGTGCCATCAGGAACCAAGCGGGAGCGGGATCCTACGAGCAGTACTTC. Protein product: CAIRNQAGAGSYEQYF.

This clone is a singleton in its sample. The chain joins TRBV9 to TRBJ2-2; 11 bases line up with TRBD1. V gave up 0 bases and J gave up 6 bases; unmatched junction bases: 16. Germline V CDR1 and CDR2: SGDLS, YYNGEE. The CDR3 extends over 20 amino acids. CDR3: CASSVASGAGTGGWSGELFF. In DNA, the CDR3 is TGTGCCAGCAGCGTAGCCTCTGGGGCCGGGACAGGGGGATGGTCCGGGGAGCTGTTTTTT.

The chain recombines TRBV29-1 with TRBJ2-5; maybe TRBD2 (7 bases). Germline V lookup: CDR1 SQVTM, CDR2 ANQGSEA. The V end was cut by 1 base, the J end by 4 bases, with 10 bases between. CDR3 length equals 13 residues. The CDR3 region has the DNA TGCAGCGTTGAAGGGGGGGGCGGAGAGACCCAGTACTTC. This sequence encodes CSVEGGGGETQYF.

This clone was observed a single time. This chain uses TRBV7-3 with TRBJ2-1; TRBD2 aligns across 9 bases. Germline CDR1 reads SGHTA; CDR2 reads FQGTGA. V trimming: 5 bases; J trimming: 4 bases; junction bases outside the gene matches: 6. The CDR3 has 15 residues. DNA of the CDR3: TGTGCCAGCAGCCCGGGACTAGCCCCTTACAATGAGCAGTTCTTC. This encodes CASSPGLAPYNEQFF.

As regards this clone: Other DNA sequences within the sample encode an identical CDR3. The DNA of the CDR3 is TGTGCCAGCAGAAGACAGGGGAGCAATCAGCCCCAGCATTTT. Protein sequence: CASRRQGSNQPQHF. The chain combines TRBV6-5 with TRBJ1-5, with 8 bases identical to TRBD1. V dropped 6 bases and J dropped 1; count of bases not matched to a gene: 2. Germline V lookup: CDR1 MNHEY, CDR2 SVGAGI. The CDR3 is 14 residues long.

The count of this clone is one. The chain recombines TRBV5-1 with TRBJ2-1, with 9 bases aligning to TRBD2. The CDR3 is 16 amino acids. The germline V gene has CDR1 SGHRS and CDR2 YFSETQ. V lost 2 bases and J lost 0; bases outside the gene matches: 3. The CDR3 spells CASSLVAGVSYNEQFF. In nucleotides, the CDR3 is TGCGCCAGCAGCTTAGTAGCGGGAGTCTCCTACAATGAGCAGTTCTTC.

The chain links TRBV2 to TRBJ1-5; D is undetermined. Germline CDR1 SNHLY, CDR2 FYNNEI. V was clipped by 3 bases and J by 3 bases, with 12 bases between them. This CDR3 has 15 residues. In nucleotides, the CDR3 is TGTGCCAGCAGTGACAGATCGGGGTTCAATCAGCCCCAGCATTTT. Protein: CASSDRSGFNQPQHF.

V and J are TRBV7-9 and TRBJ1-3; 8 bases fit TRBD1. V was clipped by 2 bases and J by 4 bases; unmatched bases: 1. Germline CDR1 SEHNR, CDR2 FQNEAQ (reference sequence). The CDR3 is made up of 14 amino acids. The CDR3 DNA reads TGTGCCAGCAGCTTACAGGGGGCGGGAAACACCATATATTTT. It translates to CASSLQGAGNTIYF.

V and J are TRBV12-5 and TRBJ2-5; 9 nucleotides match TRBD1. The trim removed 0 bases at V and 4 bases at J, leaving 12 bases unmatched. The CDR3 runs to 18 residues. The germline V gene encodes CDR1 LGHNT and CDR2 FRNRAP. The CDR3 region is CASGLVLRDRVMGETQYF. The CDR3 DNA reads TGTGCTAGTGGTTTGGTACTTCGGGACAGGGTGATGGGAGAGACCCAGTACTTC.

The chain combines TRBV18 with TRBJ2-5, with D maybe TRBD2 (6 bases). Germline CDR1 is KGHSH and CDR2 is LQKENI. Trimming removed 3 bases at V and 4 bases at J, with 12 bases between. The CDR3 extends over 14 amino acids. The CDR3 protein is CASSPWGGGETQYF. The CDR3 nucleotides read TGTGCCAGCTCACCGTGGGGAGGTGGAGAGACCCAGTACTTC.

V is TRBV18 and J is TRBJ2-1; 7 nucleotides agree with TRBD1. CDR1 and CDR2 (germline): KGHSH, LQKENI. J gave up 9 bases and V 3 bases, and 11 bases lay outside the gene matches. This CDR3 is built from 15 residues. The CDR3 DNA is TGTGCCAGCTCACCGGGTAGACAGGGCCAAGGTGAGCAGTTCTTC. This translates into CASSPGRQGQGEQFF.

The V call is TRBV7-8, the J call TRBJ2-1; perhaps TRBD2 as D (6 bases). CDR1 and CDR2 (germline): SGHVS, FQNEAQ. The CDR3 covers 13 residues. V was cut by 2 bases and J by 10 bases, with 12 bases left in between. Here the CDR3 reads CASSLSRDGEQFF. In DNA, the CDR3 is TGTGCCAGCAGCTTATCGCGGGATGGGGAGCAGTTCTTC. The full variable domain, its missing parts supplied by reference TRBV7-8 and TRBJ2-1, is GAGVSQSPRYKVAKRGQDVALRCDPISGHVSLFWYQQALGQGPEFLTYFQNEAQLDKSGLPSDRFFAERPEGSVSTLKIQRTQQEDSAVYLCASSLSRDGEQFFGPGTRLTVL.

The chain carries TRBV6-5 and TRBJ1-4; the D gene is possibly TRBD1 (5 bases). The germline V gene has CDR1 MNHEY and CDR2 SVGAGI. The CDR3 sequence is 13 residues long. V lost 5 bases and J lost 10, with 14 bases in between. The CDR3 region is CASSPGRGGKLFF. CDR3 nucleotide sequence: TGTGCCAGCAGTCCTGGCCGGGGGGGAAAACTGTTTTTT.

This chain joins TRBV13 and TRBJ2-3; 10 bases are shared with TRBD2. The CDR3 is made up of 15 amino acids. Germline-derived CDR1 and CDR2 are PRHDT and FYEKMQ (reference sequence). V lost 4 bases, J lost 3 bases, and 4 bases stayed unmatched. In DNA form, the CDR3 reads TGTGCCAGCAGCTCATCTAGCGGGAGAACAGATACGCAGTATTTT. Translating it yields CASSSSSGRTDTQYF. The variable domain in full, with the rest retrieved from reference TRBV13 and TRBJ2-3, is AAGVIQSPRHLIKEKRETATLKCYPIPRHDTVYWYQQGPGQDPQFLISFYEKMQSDKGSIPDRFSAQQFSDYHSELNMSSLELGDSALYFCASSSSSGRTDTQYFGPGTRLTVL.

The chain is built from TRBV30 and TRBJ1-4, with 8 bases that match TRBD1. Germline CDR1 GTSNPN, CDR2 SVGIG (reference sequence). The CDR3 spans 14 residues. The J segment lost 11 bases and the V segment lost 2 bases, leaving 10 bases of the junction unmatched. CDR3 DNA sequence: TGTGCCTGGAGTTCCGGGACAGGTTTTAGGAAACTGTTTTTT. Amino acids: CAWSSGTGFRKLFF.

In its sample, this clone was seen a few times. As DNA, the CDR3 is TGCGCCAGCAGCTTGCGGAGCGGGAGGGCATCAGATACGCAGTATTTT. Translating it yields CASSLRSGRASDTQYF. The gene calls are TRBV5-1 and TRBJ2-3; the match to TRBD2 covers 10 bases. The CDR3 loop spans 16 amino acids. In germline, CDR1 is SGHRS, CDR2 YFSETQ. V gave up 1 base and J gave up 4 bases; unmatched junction bases: 6.

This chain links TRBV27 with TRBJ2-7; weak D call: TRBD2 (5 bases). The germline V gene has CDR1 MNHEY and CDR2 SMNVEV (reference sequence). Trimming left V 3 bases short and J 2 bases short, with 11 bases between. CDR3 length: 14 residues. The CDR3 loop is CASSFGGPTYEQYF. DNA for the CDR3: TGTGCCAGCAGTTTTGGCGGGCCAACCTACGAGCAGTACTTC.

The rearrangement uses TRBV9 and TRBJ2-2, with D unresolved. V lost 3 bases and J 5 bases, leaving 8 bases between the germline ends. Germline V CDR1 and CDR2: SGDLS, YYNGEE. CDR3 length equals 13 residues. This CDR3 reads CASSASHTGELFF. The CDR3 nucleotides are TGTGCCAGCAGCGCAAGCCATACCGGGGAGCTGTTTTTT. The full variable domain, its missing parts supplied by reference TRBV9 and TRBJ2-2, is DSGVTQTPKHLITATGQRVTLRCSPRSGDLSVYWYQQSLDQGLQFLIQYYNGEERAKGNILERFSAQQFPDLHSELNLSSLELGDSALYFCASSASHTGELFFGEGSRLTVL.

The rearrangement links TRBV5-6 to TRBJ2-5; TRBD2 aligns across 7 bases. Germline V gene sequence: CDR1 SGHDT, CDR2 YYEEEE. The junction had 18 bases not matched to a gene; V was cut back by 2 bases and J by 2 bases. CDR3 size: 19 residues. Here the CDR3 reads CASSLPIGSSGGEQETQYF. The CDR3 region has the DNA TGTGCCAGCAGCTTACCGATCGGTTCTAGCGGAGGGGAACAAGAGACCCAGTACTTC.